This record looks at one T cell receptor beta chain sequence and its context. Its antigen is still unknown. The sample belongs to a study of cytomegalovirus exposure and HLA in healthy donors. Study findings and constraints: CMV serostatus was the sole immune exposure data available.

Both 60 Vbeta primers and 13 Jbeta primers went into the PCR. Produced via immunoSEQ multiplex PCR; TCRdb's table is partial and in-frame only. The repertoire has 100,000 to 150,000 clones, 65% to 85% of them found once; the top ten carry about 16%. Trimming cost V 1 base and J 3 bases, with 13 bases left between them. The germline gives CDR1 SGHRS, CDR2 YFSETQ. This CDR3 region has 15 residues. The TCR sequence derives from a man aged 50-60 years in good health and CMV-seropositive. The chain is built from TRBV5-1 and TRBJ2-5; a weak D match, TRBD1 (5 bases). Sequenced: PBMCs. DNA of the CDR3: TGCGCCAGCAGCTTGTCGGGCAGGGCAGAAGAGACCCAGTACTTC. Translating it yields CASSLSGRAEETQYF.